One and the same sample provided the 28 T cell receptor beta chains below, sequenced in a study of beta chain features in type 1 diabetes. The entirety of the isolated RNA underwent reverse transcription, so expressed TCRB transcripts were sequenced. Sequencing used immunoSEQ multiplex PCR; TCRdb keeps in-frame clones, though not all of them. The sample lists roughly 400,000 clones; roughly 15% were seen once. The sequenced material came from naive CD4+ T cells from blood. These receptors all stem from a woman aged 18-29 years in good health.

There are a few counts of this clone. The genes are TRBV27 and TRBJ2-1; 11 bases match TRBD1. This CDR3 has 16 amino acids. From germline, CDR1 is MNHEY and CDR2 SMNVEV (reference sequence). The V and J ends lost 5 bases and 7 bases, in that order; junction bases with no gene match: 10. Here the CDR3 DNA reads TGTGCCAGCAGTCCCATCGGGACAGGGGGAGGGAATGAGCAGTTCTTC. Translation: CASSPIGTGGGNEQFF.

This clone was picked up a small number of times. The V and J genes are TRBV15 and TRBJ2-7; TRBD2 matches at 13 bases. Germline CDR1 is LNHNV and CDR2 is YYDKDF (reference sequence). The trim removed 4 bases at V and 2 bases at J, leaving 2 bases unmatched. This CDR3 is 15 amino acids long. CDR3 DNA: TGTGCCACCAGCACCGGACTAGCGGGGGCCTACGAGCAGTACTTC. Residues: CATSTGLAGAYEQYF.

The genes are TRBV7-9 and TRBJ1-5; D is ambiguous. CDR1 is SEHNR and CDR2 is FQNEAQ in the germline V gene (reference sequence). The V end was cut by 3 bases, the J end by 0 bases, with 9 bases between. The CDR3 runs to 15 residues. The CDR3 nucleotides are TGTGCCAGCAGCTTTAGCGGCCCTAGCAATCAGCCCCAGCATTTT. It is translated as CASSFSGPSNQPQHF.

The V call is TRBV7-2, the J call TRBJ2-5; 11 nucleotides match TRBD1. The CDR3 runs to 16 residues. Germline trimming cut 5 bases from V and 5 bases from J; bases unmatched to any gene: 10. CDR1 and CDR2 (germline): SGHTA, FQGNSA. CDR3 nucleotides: TGTGCCAGCAGCGCCGGGACAGGGGGGATTGGGGAGACCCAGTACTTC. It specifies CASSAGTGGIGETQYF.

The CDR3 here is CASSSSWLNTEAFF. The CDR3 DNA follows: TGTGCCAGCAGCTCCTCTTGGCTGAACACTGAAGCTTTCTTT. V gene TRBV7-2 combines with J gene TRBJ1-1; D is unresolved. With 4 bases removed from V and 0 bases from J, the gap between germline ends came to 9 bases. Germline CDR1 and CDR2: SGHTA and FQGNSA. The CDR3 loop spans 14 amino acids.

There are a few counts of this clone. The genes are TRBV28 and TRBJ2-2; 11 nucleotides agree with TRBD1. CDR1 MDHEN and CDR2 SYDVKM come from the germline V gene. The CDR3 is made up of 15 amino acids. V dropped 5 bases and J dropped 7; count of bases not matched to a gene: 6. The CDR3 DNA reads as TGTGCCAGCAGTCCCGGGACAGGGGGGTTCGGGGAGCTGTTTTTT. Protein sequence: CASSPGTGGFGELFF.

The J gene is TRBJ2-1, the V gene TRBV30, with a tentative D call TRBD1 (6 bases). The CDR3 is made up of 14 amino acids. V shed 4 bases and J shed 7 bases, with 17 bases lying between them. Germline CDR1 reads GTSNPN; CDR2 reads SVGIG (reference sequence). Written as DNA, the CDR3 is TGTGCCTGGAACGTTTGGGGGCTTTCGAATGAGCAGTTCTTC. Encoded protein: CAWNVWGLSNEQFF.

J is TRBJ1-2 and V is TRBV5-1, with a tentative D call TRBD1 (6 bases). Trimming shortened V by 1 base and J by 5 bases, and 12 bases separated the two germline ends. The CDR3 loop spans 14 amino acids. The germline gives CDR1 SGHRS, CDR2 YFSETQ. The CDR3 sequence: CASSLTGMGYGYTF. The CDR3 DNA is TGCGCCAGCAGCTTGACAGGGATGGGATATGGCTACACCTTC.

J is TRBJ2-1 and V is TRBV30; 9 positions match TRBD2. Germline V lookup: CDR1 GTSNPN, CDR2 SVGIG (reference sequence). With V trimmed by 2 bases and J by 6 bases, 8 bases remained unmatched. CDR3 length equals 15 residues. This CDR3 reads CAWSPFAGGSNEQFF. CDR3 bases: TGTGCCTGGAGTCCCTTTGCGGGAGGGAGCAATGAGCAGTTCTTC.

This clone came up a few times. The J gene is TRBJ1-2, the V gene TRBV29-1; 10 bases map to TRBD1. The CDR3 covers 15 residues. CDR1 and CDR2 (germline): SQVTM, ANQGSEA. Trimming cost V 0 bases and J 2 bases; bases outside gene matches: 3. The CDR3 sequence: CSVEDQDRGNYGYTF. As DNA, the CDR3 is TGCAGCGTTGAAGATCAGGACAGGGGGAACTATGGCTACACCTTC.

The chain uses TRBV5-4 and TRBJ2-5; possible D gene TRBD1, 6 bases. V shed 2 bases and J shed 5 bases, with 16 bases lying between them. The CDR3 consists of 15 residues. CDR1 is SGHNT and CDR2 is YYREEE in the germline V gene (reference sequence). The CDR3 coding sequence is TGTGCCAGCAGCTTAGGACAGCCGGCGAGGGAGACCCAGTACTTC. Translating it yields CASSLGQPARETQYF.

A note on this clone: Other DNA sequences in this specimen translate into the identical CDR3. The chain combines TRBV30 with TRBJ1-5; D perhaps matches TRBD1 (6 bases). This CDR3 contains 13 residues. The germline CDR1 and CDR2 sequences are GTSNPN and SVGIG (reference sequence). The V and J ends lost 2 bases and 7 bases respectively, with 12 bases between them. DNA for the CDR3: TGTGCCTGGAGTCCTCAGGGGAACCAGCCCCAGCATTTT. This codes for CAWSPQGNQPQHF.

CDR3 nucleotides: TGTGCCAGCAGCCCAAAAGGACTAGCTAGCGCAGATACGCAGTATTTT. It yields the protein CASSPKGLASADTQYF. The chain couples TRBV7-8 to TRBJ2-3, with 8 positions matching TRBD2. Germline trimming cut 5 bases from V and 4 bases from J; bases unmatched to any gene: 11. The CDR3 loop spans 16 amino acids. CDR1 SGHVS and CDR2 FQNEAQ come from the germline V gene.

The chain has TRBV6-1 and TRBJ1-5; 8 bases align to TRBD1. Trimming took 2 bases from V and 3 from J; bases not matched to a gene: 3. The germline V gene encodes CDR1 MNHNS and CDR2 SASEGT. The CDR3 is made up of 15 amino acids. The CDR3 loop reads CASSEHRGDNQPQHF. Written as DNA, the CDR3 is TGTGCCAGCAGTGAACACAGGGGGGACAATCAGCCCCAGCATTTT.

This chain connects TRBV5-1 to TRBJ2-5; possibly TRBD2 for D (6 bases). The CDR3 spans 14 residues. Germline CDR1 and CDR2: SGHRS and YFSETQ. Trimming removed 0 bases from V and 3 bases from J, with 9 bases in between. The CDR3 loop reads CASSLAPGEETQYF. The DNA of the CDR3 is TGCGCCAGCAGCTTGGCCCCGGGAGAAGAGACCCAGTACTTC.

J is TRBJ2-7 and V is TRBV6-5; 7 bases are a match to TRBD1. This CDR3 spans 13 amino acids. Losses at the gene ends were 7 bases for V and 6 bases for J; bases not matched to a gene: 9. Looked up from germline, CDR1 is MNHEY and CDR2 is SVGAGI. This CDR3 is CASKWTGLGEQYF. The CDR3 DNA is TGTGCCAGCAAATGGACAGGCTTGGGCGAGCAGTACTTC.

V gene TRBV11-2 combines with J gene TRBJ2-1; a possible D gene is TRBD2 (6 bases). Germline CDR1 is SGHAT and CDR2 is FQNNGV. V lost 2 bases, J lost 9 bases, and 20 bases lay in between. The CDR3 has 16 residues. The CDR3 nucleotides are TGTGCCAGCAGCTTACAGACGGGAGTATCAACTATTGAGCAGTTCTTC. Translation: CASSLQTGVSTIEQFF.

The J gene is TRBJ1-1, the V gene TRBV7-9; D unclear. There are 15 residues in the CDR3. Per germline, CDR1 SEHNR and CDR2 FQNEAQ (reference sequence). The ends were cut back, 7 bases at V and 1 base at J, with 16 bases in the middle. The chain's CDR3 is CASILGRVENTEAFF. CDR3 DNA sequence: TGTGCCAGCATCCTAGGGAGGGTTGAGAACACTGAAGCTTTCTTT.

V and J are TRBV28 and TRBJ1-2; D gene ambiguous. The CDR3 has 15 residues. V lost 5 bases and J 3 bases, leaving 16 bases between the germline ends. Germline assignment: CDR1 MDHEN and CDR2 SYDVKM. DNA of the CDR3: TGTGCCAGCAGTCCGACCGGGGTTGGCGACTATGGCTACACCTTC. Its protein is CASSPTGVGDYGYTF.

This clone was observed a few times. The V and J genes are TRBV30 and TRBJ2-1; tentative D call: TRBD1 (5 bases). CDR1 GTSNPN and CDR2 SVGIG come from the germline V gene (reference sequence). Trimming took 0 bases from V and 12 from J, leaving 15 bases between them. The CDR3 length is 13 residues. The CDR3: CAWSVQEYDRQFF. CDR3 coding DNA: TGTGCCTGGAGTGTACAAGAGTACGACAGGCAGTTCTTC.

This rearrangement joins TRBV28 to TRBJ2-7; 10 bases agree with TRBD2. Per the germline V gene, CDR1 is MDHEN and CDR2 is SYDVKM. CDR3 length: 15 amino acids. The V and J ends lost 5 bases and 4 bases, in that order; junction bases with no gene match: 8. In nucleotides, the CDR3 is TGTGCCAGCAGTCCCCGCGGACTAGCGGATTACGAGCAGTACTTC. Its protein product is CASSPRGLADYEQYF.

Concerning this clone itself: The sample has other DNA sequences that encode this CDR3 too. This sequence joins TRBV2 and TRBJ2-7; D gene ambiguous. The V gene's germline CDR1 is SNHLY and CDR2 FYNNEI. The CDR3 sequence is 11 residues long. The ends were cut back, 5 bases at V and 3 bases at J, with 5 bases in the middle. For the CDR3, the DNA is TGTGCCAGCAGTTACAGCTACGAGCAGTACTTC. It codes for CASSYSYEQYF. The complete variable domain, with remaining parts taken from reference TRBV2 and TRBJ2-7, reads EPEVTQTPSHQVTQMGQEVILRCVPISNHLYFYWYRQILGQKVEFLVSFYNNEISEKSEIFDDQFSVERPDGSNFTLKIRSTKLEDSAMYFCASSYSYEQYFGPGTRLTVT.

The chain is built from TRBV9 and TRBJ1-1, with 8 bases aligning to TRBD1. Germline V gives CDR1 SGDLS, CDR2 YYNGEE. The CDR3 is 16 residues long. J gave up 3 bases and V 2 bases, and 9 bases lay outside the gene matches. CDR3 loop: CASSVGRTGFDTEAFF. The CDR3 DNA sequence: TGTGCCAGCAGCGTCGGGCGGACAGGGTTCGACACTGAAGCTTTCTTT. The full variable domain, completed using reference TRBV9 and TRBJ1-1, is DSGVTQTPKHLITATGQRVTLRCSPRSGDLSVYWYQQSLDQGLQFLIQYYNGEERAKGNILERFSAQQFPDLHSELNLSSLELGDSALYFCASSVGRTGFDTEAFFGQGTRLTVV.

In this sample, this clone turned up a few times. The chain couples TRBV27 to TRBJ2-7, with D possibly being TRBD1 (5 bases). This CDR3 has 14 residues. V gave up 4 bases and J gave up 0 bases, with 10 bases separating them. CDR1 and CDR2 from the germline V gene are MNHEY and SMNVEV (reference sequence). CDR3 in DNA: TGTGCCAGCAGTTCCCCAGGGCTCTCCTACGAGCAGTACTTC. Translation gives CASSSPGLSYEQYF.

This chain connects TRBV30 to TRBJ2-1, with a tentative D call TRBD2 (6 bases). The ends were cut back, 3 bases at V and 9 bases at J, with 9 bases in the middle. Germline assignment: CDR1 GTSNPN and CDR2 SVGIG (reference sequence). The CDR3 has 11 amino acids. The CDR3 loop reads CAWSGSVEQFF. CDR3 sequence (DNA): TGTGCCTGGAGCGGGAGCGTTGAGCAGTTCTTC.

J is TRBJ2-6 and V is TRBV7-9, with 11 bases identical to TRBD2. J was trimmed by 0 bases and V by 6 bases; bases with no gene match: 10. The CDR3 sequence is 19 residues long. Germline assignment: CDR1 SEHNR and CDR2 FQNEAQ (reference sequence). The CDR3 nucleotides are TGTGCCAGCAGATCTACTAGCGGGAGACTTATCTCTGGGGCCAACGTCCTGACTTTC. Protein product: CASRSTSGRLISGANVLTF.

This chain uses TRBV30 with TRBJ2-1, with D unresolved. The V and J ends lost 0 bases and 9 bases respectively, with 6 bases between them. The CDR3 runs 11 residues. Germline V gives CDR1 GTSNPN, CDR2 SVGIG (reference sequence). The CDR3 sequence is CAWSVQTEQFF. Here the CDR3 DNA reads TGTGCCTGGAGTGTACAGACTGAGCAGTTCTTC.

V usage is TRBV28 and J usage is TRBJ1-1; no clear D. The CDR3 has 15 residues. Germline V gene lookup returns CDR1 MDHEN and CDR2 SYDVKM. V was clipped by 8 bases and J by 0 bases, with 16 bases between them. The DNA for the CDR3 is TGTGCCAGCCGTACATGGCTTCGCATGAACACTGAAGCTTTCTTT. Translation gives CASRTWLRMNTEAFF.